The 20 T cell receptor beta chains in this list originate from one sample, sequenced in a study of CD8 T cells in ankylosing spondylitis. TCRdb re-derived calls from the 5' RACE reads in MiXCR, one entry per CDR3 protein. The table shows 350,000 or so distinct CDR3 sequences, with around a tenth occurring only once. The source material was blood, either unsorted or a sorted T cell fraction (not recorded which). These receptors originate from a female donor with ankylosing spondylitis or in good health (not recorded which).

This clonotype was recorded at least ten times. The chain couples TRBV5-1 to TRBJ2-2, with D tentatively TRBD1 or TRBD2 (5 bases each). From germline, CDR1 is SGHRS and CDR2 YFSETQ. Trimming took 7 bases from V and 1 from J, leaving 14 bases between them. CDR3 length: 15 residues. This CDR3 is CASSTRDQNTGELFF. Written as DNA, the CDR3 is TGCGCCAGCTCCACCCGGGACCAGAACACCGGGGAGCTGTTTTTT.

This chain uses TRBV12-3 or TRBV12-4 with TRBJ2-3; no reliable D call. The CDR3 extends over 10 amino acids. Trimming shortened V by 5 bases and J by 11 bases, and 8 bases separated the two germline ends. The CDR3 region is CASSLGGQYF. The CDR3 nucleotides are TGTGCCAGCAGTCTTGGCGGGCAGTATTTT.

V is TRBV24-1 and J is TRBJ2-1; D may be TRBD2 (5 bases). Germline values: CDR1 KGHDR, CDR2 SFDVKD. V was cut by 6 bases and J by 8 bases, with 13 bases left in between. The CDR3 totals 13 residues. In DNA, the CDR3 is TGTGCCACCAGTCGCCCGGGGAGCGATGAGCAGTTCTTC. Its protein is CATSRPGSDEQFF.

This chain uses TRBV20-1 with TRBJ2-1, with 7 bases lining up with TRBD2. This CDR3 region has 13 residues. Germline V CDR1 and CDR2: DFQATT, SNEGSKA (reference sequence). With V trimmed by 6 bases and J by 10 bases, 12 bases remained unmatched. CDR3 loop: CSAGPGGPGEQFF. Here the CDR3 DNA reads TGCAGTGCGGGACCGGGAGGCCCGGGAGAGCAGTTCTTC.

Note on this clonotype: This may be a read error: a much more frequent sequence differs by one nucleotide. This chain joins TRBV5-1 and TRBJ2-2, with 11 bases fitting TRBD1. CDR3 length equals 15 residues. Germline trimming cut 5 bases from V and 6 bases from J; bases unmatched to any gene: 6. From germline, CDR1 is SGHRS and CDR2 YFSETQ. In DNA form, the CDR3 reads TGCGCCAGCAGATGGACAGGGGGCGACTCCGGGGAGCTGTTTTTT. This sequence encodes CASRWTGGDSGELFF.

This clonotype was detected ten times or more. The chain joins TRBV5-5 to TRBJ2-7; 7 bases align to TRBD1. The germline V gene encodes CDR1 SGHKS and CDR2 YYEKEE (reference sequence). V lost 4 bases to trimming and J lost 3 bases; unmatched junction nucleotides: 13. The CDR3 length is 16 residues. CDR3 amino acids: CASSGAGTDFYYEQYF. In nucleotides, the CDR3 is TGTGCCAGCAGCGGTGCCGGGACAGATTTCTACTACGAGCAGTACTTC.

This chain uses TRBV14 with TRBJ2-1, with a tentative D call TRBD1 (6 bases). V lost 3 bases and J lost 3, with 18 bases in between. The CDR3 has 17 residues. CDR1 and CDR2 (germline): SGHDN, FVKESK. This CDR3 is CASSHFSTGKYYNEQFF. CDR3 nucleotide sequence: TGTGCCAGCAGCCACTTTAGTACAGGGAAATACTACAATGAGCAGTTCTTC.

In its sample, this clonotype was seen many times. The chain recombines TRBV29-1 with TRBJ2-3; TRBD1 matches 11 bases. CDR1 is SQVTM, CDR2 ANQGSEA, per germline. This CDR3 region has 14 residues. Trimming removed 3 bases from V and 3 bases from J; junction bases left unmatched: 2. CDR3 nucleotides: TGCAGCGTTGATGGGACAGGGGGGACAGATACGCAGTATTTT. It translates to CSVDGTGGTDTQYF.

This clonotype was seen many times. The chain recombines TRBV12-3 or TRBV12-4 with TRBJ1-3; D gene uncertain. Between the trimmed V and J ends, which lost 5 bases and 5 bases, there was a span of 13 bases. The CDR3 has 14 amino acids. The chain's CDR3 is CASSPTAIRNTIYF. DNA of the CDR3: TGTGCCAGCAGTCCTACAGCGATTAGAAACACCATATATTTT.

Concerning this clonotype: One end of the junction varies from germline; a read error may be responsible. The J gene is TRBJ1-1, the V gene TRBV18; D gene unclear. The germline V gene encodes CDR1 KGHSH and CDR2 LQKENI. The CDR3 runs 15 residues. CDR3 in amino acids: CPSSTEPGSYTEAFF. Written as DNA, the CDR3 is TGTCCCAGCTCCACCGAGCCGGGGTCGTACACTGAAGCTTTCTTT. The whole variable domain, filled in from reference TRBV18 and TRBJ1-1, reads NAGVMQNPRHLVRRRGQEARLRCSPMKGHSHVYWYRQLPEEGLKFMVYLQKENIIDESGMPKERFSAEFPKEGPSILRIQQVVRGDSAAYFCPSSTEPGSYTEAFFGQGTRLTVV.

The chain joins TRBV5-4 to TRBJ2-5, with a weak D call TRBD2 (6 bases). From germline, CDR1 is SGHNT and CDR2 YYREEE (reference sequence). Deletions cut 2 bases from V and 4 bases from J, with 15 bases between. CDR3 size: 15 residues. The CDR3 DNA is TGTGCCAGCAGCTTAACCTTGGGAGGTACAGAGACCCAGTACTTC. This codes for CASSLTLGGTETQYF.

The chain employs TRBV7-2 and TRBJ2-5; 7 nucleotides align to TRBD2. Looked up from germline, CDR1 is SGHTA and CDR2 is FQGNSA. The CDR3 sequence is 15 residues long. Trimming removed 0 bases from V and 5 bases from J; junction bases left unmatched: 6. The CDR3 loop is CASSLAWTRDETQYF. CDR3 nucleotides: TGTGCCAGCAGCTTAGCCTGGACTAGGGACGAGACCCAGTACTTC.

This clonotype was detected ten times or more. V gene TRBV7-9 combines with J gene TRBJ2-4; D possibly corresponds to TRBD1 (6 bases). This CDR3 is built from 13 residues. CDR1 and CDR2 from the germline V gene are SEHNR and FQNEAQ (reference sequence). The ends were cut back, 5 bases at V and 5 bases at J, with 10 bases in the middle. CDR3 sequence: CASSTRQENIQYF. For the CDR3, the DNA is TGTGCCAGCAGCACACGACAGGAAAACATTCAGTACTTC.

The sample holds many counts of this clonotype. The chain couples TRBV20-1 to TRBJ2-3; TRBD2 agrees at 8 bases. The CDR3 extends over 16 amino acids. The trim removed 2 bases at V and 3 bases at J, leaving 10 bases unmatched. CDR1 and CDR2 from the germline V gene are DFQATT and SNEGSKA (reference sequence). The CDR3 region is CSARFPGRAITDTQYF. The CDR3 nucleotides read TGCAGTGCTAGATTCCCCGGGAGGGCCATTACAGATACGCAGTATTTT.

This chain uses TRBV10-3 with TRBJ1-1; 7 nucleotides match TRBD1. V lost 0 bases and J lost 4; bases outside the gene matches: 11. The CDR3 is 17 residues long. CDR1 is ENHRY, CDR2 SYGVKD, per germline. The DNA of the CDR3 is TGTGCCATCAGTGAGTCGTACAGCTCCAGGGGGGGCACTGAAGCTTTCTTT. Its protein product is CAISESYSSRGGTEAFF.

This sequence joins TRBV29-1 and TRBJ2-5; the D gene could be TRBD1 or TRBD2 (5 bases each). CDR3 length: 13 amino acids. Germline loops: CDR1 SQVTM, CDR2 ANQGSEA. Trimming pared 6 bases from V and 3 bases from J, leaving 14 bases between. CDR3 sequence (DNA): TGCAGCGTCAAGGGGCTAGCAGAAGAGACCCAGTACTTC. As protein: CSVKGLAEETQYF.

The chain combines TRBV5-1 with TRBJ2-1; either TRBD1 or TRBD2 may supply D (7 bases each). Trimming removed 0 bases at V and 3 bases at J, with 16 bases between. Germline V gives CDR1 SGHRS, CDR2 YFSETQ. There are 17 residues in the CDR3. This CDR3 reads CASSLARGEGIYNEQFF. Written as DNA, the CDR3 is TGCGCCAGCAGCTTGGCCAGGGGGGAGGGGATCTACAATGAGCAGTTCTTC.

The chain recombines TRBV30 with TRBJ2-1; D is undetermined. This CDR3 contains 13 residues. V lost 0 bases, J lost 4 bases, and 7 bases lay in between. CDR1 is GTSNPN and CDR2 is SVGIG in the germline V gene (reference sequence). The CDR3 coding sequence is TGTGCCTGGAGTGTACTCGGGTACAATGAGCAGTTCTTC. Translated: CAWSVLGYNEQFF.

The chain employs TRBV14 and TRBJ2-1, with D possibly TRBD1 on 6 matching bases. V lost 3 bases to trimming and J lost 6 bases, with 24 bases between them. Germline V lookup: CDR1 SGHDN, CDR2 FVKESK. This CDR3 is 18 amino acids long. CDR3 sequence (DNA): TGTGCCAGCAGCCATGTAGGTTGGGGGCCTCAAATGGGCAATGAGCAGTTCTTC. Its translation is CASSHVGWGPQMGNEQFF.

This clonotype has more than one count but fewer than ten. The chain joins TRBV5-1 to TRBJ1-6, with D possibly being TRBD1 (5 bases). Per germline, CDR1 SGHRS and CDR2 YFSETQ. The CDR3 sequence is 14 residues long. Trimming left V 2 bases short and J 7 bases short, with 10 bases between. This CDR3 reads CASSFGTANSPLHF. The CDR3 bases are TGCGCCAGCAGCTTTGGGACTGCGAATTCACCCCTCCACTTT. Full variable domain (outside the CDR3, taken from reference TRBV5-1 and TRBJ1-6): KAGVTQTPRYLIKTRGQQVTLSCSPISGHRSVSWYQQTPGQGLQFLFEYFSETQRNKGNFPGRFSGRQFSNSRSEMNVSTLELGDSALYLCASSFGTANSPLHFGNGTRLTVT.